The text below deals with one TCR beta chain. Its specificity is not known. This specimen comes from a study of OX40 agonist ivuxolimab in advanced cancers. Study overall: Mean age about 60 years, range roughly 20 to 85; 82.7% male. General study findings and limits: CD8+ T cells showed, on average, more clonal expansion than CD4+ cells.

Sequencing was performed with immunoSEQ multiplex PCR; in TCRdb, only in-frame clones are kept and a portion is missing. The sample has under 55,000 clones; roughly 90% are singletons. The CDR3 extends over 14 amino acids. CDR1 and CDR2 from the germline V gene are SGHRS and YFSETQ. V lost 0 bases and J 3 bases, leaving 9 bases between the germline ends. The clonotype originates from an adult with an advanced solid tumor such as melanoma, head and neck, liver or kidney cancer. Sample: CD4+ or CD8+ T cells sorted from blood, taken in a trial of the OX40 agonist ivuxolimab. The V and J genes are TRBV5-1 and TRBJ2-5, with D hard to call. The CDR3 here is CASSLEVSKETQYF. DNA of the CDR3: TGCGCCAGCAGCTTGGAGGTTAGCAAAGAGACCCAGTACTTC.